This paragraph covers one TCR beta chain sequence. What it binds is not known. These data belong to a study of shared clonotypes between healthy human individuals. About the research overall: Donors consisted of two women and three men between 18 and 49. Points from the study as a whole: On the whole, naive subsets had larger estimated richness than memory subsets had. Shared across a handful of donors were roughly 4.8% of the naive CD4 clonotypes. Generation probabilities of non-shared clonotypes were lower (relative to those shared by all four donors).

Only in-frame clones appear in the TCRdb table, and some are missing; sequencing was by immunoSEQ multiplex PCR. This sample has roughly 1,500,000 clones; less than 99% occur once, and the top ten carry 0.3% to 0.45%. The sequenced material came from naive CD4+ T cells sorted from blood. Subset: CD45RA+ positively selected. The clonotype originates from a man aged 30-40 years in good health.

This CDR3 is CASSQGQAVGELFF. DNA for the CDR3: TGCGCCAGCAGCCAGGGACAGGCAGTCGGGGAGCTGTTTTTT. The J gene is TRBJ2-2, the V gene TRBV4-1, with 8 bases lining up with TRBD1. CDR1 MGHRA and CDR2 YSYEKL come from the germline V gene. This CDR3 region has 14 residues. The trim removed 3 bases at V and 7 bases at J, leaving 4 bases unmatched.